The entry that follows covers one T cell receptor (beta chain) sequence. Its target is not known. In making diagnoses, clinical symptoms, serum thyroxine and TRAb, thyroid ultrasound and orbital computed tomography were all used. The record originates from a study of T cells in Graves' hyperthyroidism and ophthalmopathy. General observations from the study: Ophthalmopathy was model-predicted a median roughly 6.5 months pre-onset.

There were TCR beta CDR3 regions amplified from RNA transcripts. Researchers ran a first-round RT-PCR on the TCR CDR3 using the HTBI primer set. A single record per CDR3 protein comes from TCRdb applying MiXCR to the multiplex PCR reads. The table shows about 600,000 distinct CDR3 sequences, with more than 15% occurring only once. J lost 0 bases, V lost 6 bases, and 26 bases had no gene match. Germline loops: CDR1 MNHNS, CDR2 SASEGT. The CDR3 consists of 22 residues. V and J are TRBV6-1 and TRBJ1-5, with 7 bases identical to TRBD1. The sample taken for sequencing was blood. This TCR derives from a woman aged 40 to 50 with Graves' ophthalmopathy. The CDR3 region is CASSRYRPARDRLSTSNQPQHF. As DNA, the CDR3 is TGTGCCAGCAGCAGATATCGGCCAGCTCGGGACAGACTCTCTACTAGCAATCAGCCCCAGCATTTT.